Following are 32 T cell receptor beta chains from one sample sequenced in a study of blood T cell repertoires in COVID-19. The assay was immunoSEQ multiplex PCR, and TCRdb's table has in-frame clones only and misses some. The sample contains nearly 70,000 clones, about 85% of which appear only once. The sample was peripheral blood. Source of these receptors: a woman in her 50s with COVID-19, enrolled during active disease.

This sequence joins TRBV6-5 and TRBJ2-7, with 7 bases aligning to TRBD2. This CDR3 spans 14 amino acids. After removal of 10 bases from V and 8 bases from J, the junction contained 17 bases not matched to a gene. Germline-derived CDR1 and CDR2 are MNHEY and SVGAGI. CDR3 residues: CATSRSPEGGKQYF. CDR3 sequence (DNA): TGTGCCACTAGTAGGTCCCCAGAGGGAGGGAAGCAGTACTTC.

The gene calls are TRBV2 and TRBJ2-5; D is perhaps TRBD1 (6 bases). This CDR3 has 16 amino acids. V was trimmed by 4 bases and J by 3 bases, leaving 18 bases between them. Looked up from germline, CDR1 is SNHLY and CDR2 is FYNNEI. DNA of the CDR3: TGTGCCAGCAGTGGCGTATTACAGGGTGACAAAGAGACCCAGTACTTC. This gives the protein CASSGVLQGDKETQYF. Full variable domain (missing parts from reference TRBV2 and TRBJ2-5): EPEVTQTPSHQVTQMGQEVILRCVPISNHLYFYWYRQILGQKVEFLVSFYNNEISEKSEIFDDQFSVERPDGSNFTLKIRSTKLEDSAMYFCASSGVLQGDKETQYFGPGTRLLVL.

The CDR3 region is CASSLTGTGVTYEQYF. The DNA of the CDR3 is TGTGCCAGCAGTTTGACAGGGACAGGGGTTACCTACGAGCAGTACTTC. The gene calls are TRBV28 and TRBJ2-7; TRBD1 agrees at 10 bases. CDR1 is MDHEN and CDR2 is SYDVKM in the germline V gene. V was pared by 3 bases and J by 2 bases, with 7 bases of the junction left unmatched. The CDR3 has 16 residues.

This rearrangement joins TRBV11-3 to TRBJ2-1; possibly TRBD2 for D (6 bases). This CDR3 comprises 13 residues. Germline CDR1 SGHNT, CDR2 YENEEA. Between the trimmed V and J ends, which lost 5 bases and 8 bases, there was a span of 13 bases. CDR3 region: CASSPGTSHEQFF. In DNA form, the CDR3 reads TGTGCCAGCAGCCCCGGGACTTCCCATGAGCAGTTCTTC. Filled out from reference TRBV11-3 and TRBJ2-1, the complete variable domain reads EAGVVQSPRYKIIEKKQPVAFWCNPISGHNTLYWYLQNLGQGPELLIRYENEEAVDDSQLPKDRFSAERLKGVDSTLKIQPAELGDSAVYLCASSPGTSHEQFFGPGTRLTVL.

This clone was picked up one time. This sequence joins TRBV19 and TRBJ1-2; D gene ambiguous. This CDR3 spans 13 amino acids. V was shortened by 7 bases and J by 4 bases, with 13 bases between the two germline ends. The V gene's germline CDR1 is LNHDA and CDR2 SQIVND (reference sequence). CDR3 sequence: CASTRMSGYGYTF. CDR3 bases: TGTGCCAGTACCCGAATGTCGGGCTATGGCTACACCTTC.

The J gene is TRBJ1-1, the V gene TRBV5-6; TRBD1 matches at 8 bases. CDR1 is SGHDT, CDR2 YYEEEE, per germline. Unmatched junction bases numbered 8, after V lost 3 bases and J lost 4 bases. The CDR3 is 15 amino acids. The CDR3 region has the DNA TGTGCCAGCAGCTCCACAGGGGGATTTGGCACTGAAGCTTTCTTT. Translating it yields CASSSTGGFGTEAFF.

The chain couples TRBV18 to TRBJ2-7; D call uncertain. The ends were cut back, 0 bases at V and 5 bases at J, with 5 bases in the middle. The CDR3 loop spans 12 amino acids. Germline assignment: CDR1 KGHSH and CDR2 LQKENI. The CDR3 DNA reads TGTGCCAGCTCACCACCTGGCCACGAGCAGTACTTC. It encodes CASSPPGHEQYF.

The rearrangement joins TRBV5-1 to TRBJ2-5; 7 bases fit TRBD1. V trimming: 3 bases; J trimming: 2 bases; junction bases outside the gene matches: 10. CDR1 SGHRS and CDR2 YFSETQ come from the germline V gene. The CDR3 loop spans 16 amino acids. The CDR3 loop reads CASSSNGQVSQETQYF. The CDR3 DNA is TGCGCCAGCAGCTCAAACGGACAGGTCTCTCAAGAGACCCAGTACTTC. Full variable domain (remainder filled in from reference TRBV5-1 and TRBJ2-5): KAGVTQTPRYLIKTRGQQVTLSCSPISGHRSVSWYQQTPGQGLQFLFEYFSETQRNKGNFPGRFSGRQFSNSRSEMNVSTLELGDSALYLCASSSNGQVSQETQYFGPGTRLLVL.

V usage is TRBV4-2 and J usage is TRBJ2-5; 8 bases align to TRBD1. The V gene's germline CDR1 is LGHNA and CDR2 YNFKEQ. The V gene end was trimmed by 4 bases and the J gene end by 3 bases; junction bases not matched to a gene: 4. The CDR3 covers 14 residues. For the CDR3, the DNA is TGTGCCAGCAGCCGCGGACAGGGAGAAGAGACCCAGTACTTC. Its protein is CASSRGQGEETQYF.

The chain joins TRBV28 to TRBJ2-2; 14 nucleotides line up with TRBD2. The trim removed 6 bases at V and 5 bases at J, leaving 2 bases unmatched. From germline, CDR1 is MDHEN and CDR2 SYDVKM. This CDR3 spans 15 amino acids. The CDR3 region is CASRRTSGRTGELFF. Written as DNA, the CDR3 is TGTGCCAGCAGGAGGACTAGCGGGAGGACCGGGGAGCTGTTTTTT.

The chain carries TRBV11-3 and TRBJ2-5; possible D gene TRBD2, 5 bases. Germline lookup yields CDR1 SGHNT and CDR2 YENEEA. This CDR3 is built from 14 residues. Trimming cost V 4 bases and J 1 base, with 10 bases left between them. CDR3 loop: CASSSRGTQETQYF. CDR3 DNA sequence: TGTGCCAGCAGCTCCCGGGGAACCCAAGAGACCCAGTACTTC.

The chain has TRBV28 and TRBJ1-5; maybe TRBD1 (6 bases). V was shortened by 2 bases and J by 4 bases, with 12 bases between the two germline ends. From germline, CDR1 is MDHEN and CDR2 SYDVKM. The CDR3 is made up of 15 amino acids. CDR3 amino acids: CASSLPGQGNQPQHF. CDR3 bases: TGTGCCAGCAGTTTACCCGGGCAGGGGAATCAGCCCCAGCATTTT.

In this sample, this clone turned up once. The rearrangement links TRBV3-1 (or the pseudogene TRBV3-2) to TRBJ1-1, with D possibly TRBD1 on 6 matching bases. The CDR3 consists of 14 residues. Trimming pared 2 bases from V and 3 bases from J, leaving 10 bases between. CDR1 LGHDT and CDR2 YNNKEL come from the germline V gene (reference sequence). The CDR3: CASSQRQGYTEAFF. Written as DNA, the CDR3 is TGTGCCAGCAGCCAAAGGCAGGGGTACACTGAAGCTTTCTTT.

This clone was counted a few times. V is TRBV20-1 and J is TRBJ2-7; the match to TRBD1 covers 7 bases. The CDR3 runs 11 residues. With V trimmed by 5 bases and J by 5 bases, 3 bases remained unmatched. Germline V gene data show CDR1 as DFQATT and CDR2 as SNEGSKA (reference sequence). CDR3 DNA: TGCAGTGCTGAAACAGGGGACGAGCAGTACTTC. This gives the protein CSAETGDEQYF.

The chain employs TRBV10-3 and TRBJ2-7; 7 bases agree with TRBD1. The germline V gene encodes CDR1 ENHRY and CDR2 SYGVKD. Germline trimming cut 4 bases from V and 1 base from J; bases unmatched to any gene: 10. The CDR3 covers 16 residues. The CDR3 region is CAISGGYRGTSYEQYF. The CDR3 nucleotides read TGTGCCATCAGTGGCGGTTACAGGGGCACGTCCTACGAGCAGTACTTC.

V is TRBV5-6 and J is TRBJ2-7; tentatively, D is TRBD2 (6 bases). Germline V lookup: CDR1 SGHDT, CDR2 YYEEEE. The germline V and J ends were trimmed by 5 bases and 6 bases, with 21 bases remaining between them. The CDR3 has 15 amino acids. CDR3 region: CASSIRDFWPGEQYF. CDR3 nucleotide sequence: TGTGCCAGCAGTATCCGGGACTTTTGGCCCGGCGAGCAGTACTTC.

This clone has just one count. The chain couples TRBV18 to TRBJ2-1; D is perhaps TRBD1 (6 bases). The CDR3 is 13 amino acids. The germline V gene encodes CDR1 KGHSH and CDR2 LQKENI. The V end lost 6 bases, the J end lost 7 bases, and 13 bases lay between the germline ends. The CDR3 loop is CASSLGQYNEQFF. CDR3 nucleotide sequence: TGTGCCAGCTCCCTGGGACAATATAATGAGCAGTTCTTC. The entire variable domain, with the rest obtained from reference TRBV18 and TRBJ2-1, is as follows: NAGVMQNPRHLVRRRGQEARLRCSPMKGHSHVYWYRQLPEEGLKFMVYLQKENIIDESGMPKERFSAEFPKEGPSILRIQQVVRGDSAAYFCASSLGQYNEQFFGPGTRLTVL.

The CDR3 spells CASSFFGTSRNEQFF. The CDR3 nucleotides are TGTGCCAGCAGTTTTTTCGGGACTTCCAGGAATGAGCAGTTCTTC. This chain uses TRBV28 with TRBJ2-1; TRBD2 might be the D (6 bases). The CDR3 loop spans 15 amino acids. V lost 3 bases and J 7 bases, leaving 16 bases between the germline ends. The germline gives CDR1 MDHEN, CDR2 SYDVKM.

The rearrangement joins TRBV13 to TRBJ1-3, with a weak D call TRBD1 (6 bases). Germline lookup yields CDR1 PRHDT and CDR2 FYEKMQ (reference sequence). CDR3 length: 14 residues. The V gene lost 5 bases and the J gene lost 4 bases, with 12 bases spanning the gap. The DNA of the CDR3 is TGTGCCAGCAGCCCCAAGGACAGAGGAAACACCATATATTTT. Translating gives CASSPKDRGNTIYF.

This chain uses TRBV7-2 with TRBJ2-1; D is possibly TRBD2 (6 bases). In germline, CDR1 is SGHTA, CDR2 FQGNSA. The CDR3 runs to 16 residues. Trimming cost V 1 base and J 7 bases, with 17 bases left between them. The CDR3 DNA follows: TGTGCCAGCAGCTTAGTCGCAACGGGAGCGAAAAATGAGCAGTTCTTC. This gives the protein CASSLVATGAKNEQFF.

The table lists this clone with a count of one. V and J are TRBV5-4 and TRBJ2-5; 8 nucleotides line up with TRBD2. This CDR3 is 15 amino acids long. Germline V gene data show CDR1 as SGHNT and CDR2 as YYREEE (reference sequence). After removal of 4 bases from V and 3 bases from J, the junction contained 8 bases not matched to a gene. CDR3 residues: CASSRLAIKEETQYF. CDR3 bases: TGTGCCAGCAGCCGACTAGCGATTAAAGAAGAGACCCAGTACTTC.

The V call is TRBV30, the J call TRBJ1-1, with a possible D match to TRBD1 (5 bases). There are 16 residues in the CDR3. In germline, CDR1 is GTSNPN, CDR2 SVGIG (reference sequence). Trimming cost V 0 bases and J 2 bases, with 16 bases left between them. The CDR3 bases are TGTGCCTGGAGTGTACCTCCCCCCCAGGGCAACACTGAAGCTTTCTTT. Protein: CAWSVPPPQGNTEAFF.

The genes are TRBV9 and TRBJ2-7; possibly TRBD1 for D (5 bases). Germline loops: CDR1 SGDLS, CDR2 YYNGEE. The length of the CDR3 is 11 residues. The ends were cut back, 4 bases at V and 8 bases at J, with 10 bases in the middle. CDR3 protein: CASSSGHQQYF. The CDR3 DNA reads TGTGCCAGCAGCTCTGGACATCAGCAGTACTTC.

V usage is TRBV18 and J usage is TRBJ1-1; TRBD1 aligns across 7 bases. The germline V gene encodes CDR1 KGHSH and CDR2 LQKENI. V lost 5 bases to trimming and J lost 2 bases; unmatched junction nucleotides: 2. CDR3 length: 13 amino acids. In nucleotides, the CDR3 is TGTGCCAGCTCAAGGGGGCCCAACACTGAAGCTTTCTTT. Protein sequence: CASSRGPNTEAFF.

This chain joins TRBV7-3 and TRBJ2-3; D is ambiguous. CDR1 and CDR2 (germline): SGHTA, FQGTGA. V was pared by 5 bases and J by 1 base, with 7 bases between. The CDR3 is 13 amino acids. Written as DNA, the CDR3 is TGTGCCAGCAGCCAAAGCGGCACAGATACGCAGTATTTT. It specifies CASSQSGTDTQYF.

This chain uses TRBV19 with TRBJ1-5; D may be TRBD1 (5 bases). This CDR3 has 13 residues. In germline, CDR1 is LNHDA, CDR2 SQIVND (reference sequence). With 6 bases removed from V and 0 bases from J, the gap between germline ends came to 6 bases. The CDR3 region has the DNA TGTGCCAGTAGCAGGGATAGCAATCAGCCCCAGCATTTT. Residues: CASSRDSNQPQHF.

The chain employs TRBV7-8 and TRBJ1-4, with 9 bases matching TRBD1. Germline V gene lookup returns CDR1 SGHVS and CDR2 FQNEAQ. Losses at the gene ends were 2 bases for V and 0 bases for J; bases not matched to a gene: 7. The length of the CDR3 is 18 residues. The CDR3 bases are TGTGCCAGCAGCTTATCGGGACAGGGAATTACAACTAATGAAAAACTGTTTTTT. Amino acid sequence: CASSLSGQGITTNEKLFF.

The chain is built from TRBV21-1 and TRBJ2-4; the D segment call TRBD2 is taken from the table without a DNA check. TRBV21-1 is deemed a pseudogene. This CDR3 has 21 amino acids. CDR3 amino acids: CASSKAVSRTSGSEAKNIQYF. The CDR3 DNA sequence: TGTGCCAGCAGCAAAGCGGTTTCTAGGACTAGCGGGAGCGAAGCCAAAAACATTCAGTACTTC.

The J gene is TRBJ2-5, the V gene TRBV6-5, with D perhaps matching TRBD2 (6 bases). The CDR3 length is 15 residues. V was cut by 8 bases and J by 5 bases, with 21 bases left in between. Germline-derived CDR1 and CDR2 are MNHEY and SVGAGI. CDR3 DNA sequence: TGTGCCAGCGGCGGGGCTGGGCGCGGGGCTGAGACCCAGTACTTC. This encodes CASGGAGRGAETQYF.

This chain links TRBV20-1 with TRBJ2-3; maybe TRBD2 (6 bases). Germline V gene sequence: CDR1 DFQATT, CDR2 SNEGSKA (reference sequence). Trimming cost V 3 bases and J 3 bases, with 19 bases left between them. The CDR3 has 16 residues. The CDR3 DNA sequence: TGCAGTGCTAGTCGCCTACTAGCCGGGCCGACAGATACGCAGTATTTT. Encoded protein: CSASRLLAGPTDTQYF.

V is TRBV9 and J is TRBJ2-7, with TRBD1 matching 8 bases. V lost 0 bases, J lost 2 bases, and 4 bases stayed unmatched. This CDR3 spans 15 amino acids. CDR1 is SGDLS, CDR2 YYNGEE, per germline. The CDR3 sequence is CASSVGGTGPYEQYF. For the CDR3, the DNA is TGTGCCAGCAGCGTAGGGGGGACAGGACCCTACGAGCAGTACTTC.

This chain joins TRBV10-3 and TRBJ2-3; TRBD1 agrees at 8 bases. Germline CDR1 and CDR2: ENHRY and SYGVKD. After removal of 8 bases from V and 0 bases from J, the junction contained 10 bases not matched to a gene. CDR3 length: 16 residues. For the CDR3, the DNA is TGTGCCATCTCCTCACAGGGGGTACCTAGCACAGATACGCAGTATTTT. Translation gives CAISSQGVPSTDTQYF.